Below are 15 T cell receptor beta chains sequenced from a single sample in a study of T cells after yellow fever vaccination. TCRdb itself ran the 5' RACE reads through MiXCR, one entry per CDR3 protein. This sample has 400,000 or so distinct CDR3 sequences; about 6.2% occur once, and the top ten carry over 12%. Source: PBMCs, taken 5 days after the yellow fever booster vaccination. The receptor source for this set is a young man who received the YFV17D yellow fever vaccine.

This clonotype has just a few counts. The chain joins TRBV7-2 to TRBJ2-2; 7 bases map to TRBD2. V was clipped by 8 bases and J by 7 bases; unmatched bases: 13. In germline, CDR1 is SGHTA, CDR2 FQGNSA. The CDR3 extends over 15 amino acids. Written as DNA, the CDR3 is TGTGCCAGCGAGCGGGAAACCAGCATCGGCGGGGAGCTGTTTTTT. This codes for CASERETSIGGELFF. Full variable domain (rest looked up from reference TRBV7-2 and TRBJ2-2): GAGVSQSPSNKVTEKGKDVELRCDPISGHTALYWYRQSLGQGLEFLIYFQGNSAPDKSGLPSDRFSAERTGGSVSTLTIQRTQQEDSAVYLCASERETSIGGELFFGEGSRLTVL.

This clonotype was observed many times. This chain links TRBV30 with TRBJ1-1; TRBD1 is a possible D gene (6 bases). Germline CDR1 is GTSNPN and CDR2 is SVGIG (reference sequence). V shed 3 bases and J shed 8 bases, with 13 bases lying between them. This CDR3 spans 12 amino acids. The CDR3 reads CAWSLTDREAFF. In DNA form, the CDR3 reads TGTGCCTGGAGCCTCACAGACAGGGAAGCTTTCTTT.

The gene calls are TRBV5-1 and TRBJ2-1; D call uncertain. CDR3 length: 13 amino acids. CDR1 SGHRS and CDR2 YFSETQ come from the germline V gene. Trimming took off 3 bases at V and 9 bases at J, with 13 bases between the two ends. The DNA for the CDR3 is TGCGCCAGCAGCTGGGAAACGGGCGCTGAGCAGTTCTTC. It specifies CASSWETGAEQFF.

In its sample, this clonotype was seen many times. The chain combines TRBV20-1 with TRBJ1-5, with D unresolved. Germline assignment: CDR1 DFQATT and CDR2 SNEGSKA (reference sequence). The CDR3 length is 12 residues. V lost 4 bases to trimming and J lost 8 bases, with 12 bases between them. The CDR3 DNA reads as TGCAGTGCTACTGATTCACAGAAGCCCCAGCATTTT. Translation gives CSATDSQKPQHF.

The genes are TRBV3-1 and TRBJ2-3; no clear D gene. Trimming took 0 bases from V and 11 from J, leaving 12 bases between them. Per the germline V gene, CDR1 is LGHDT and CDR2 is YNNKEL (reference sequence). The CDR3 extends over 13 amino acids. The CDR3 loop reads CASSQDLRTVQYF. CDR3 DNA: TGTGCCAGCAGCCAAGATCTGAGGACCGTGCAGTATTTT.

This clonotype was seen a single time. The chain joins TRBV18 to TRBJ1-5; 10 bases map to TRBD1. Trimming removed 3 bases from V and 5 bases from J; junction bases left unmatched: 7. CDR1 KGHSH and CDR2 LQKENI come from the germline V gene. The CDR3 contains 16 residues. The CDR3 DNA sequence: TGTGCCAGCTCACCTCCAAACGGACAGGGGGATCAGCCCCAGCATTTT. This gives the protein CASSPPNGQGDQPQHF.

This clonotype was observed at least ten times. The CDR3 protein is CASSLVQGTYEQYF. DNA of the CDR3: TGTGCCAGCAGCTTAGTTCAGGGAACCTACGAGCAGTACTTC. The chain combines TRBV7-9 with TRBJ2-7, with a weak D call TRBD1 (5 bases). Trimming took off 1 base at V and 2 bases at J, with 9 bases between the two ends. This CDR3 has 14 amino acids. CDR1 and CDR2 (germline): SEHNR, FQNEAQ (reference sequence). Filled out from reference TRBV7-9 and TRBJ2-7, the complete variable domain reads DTGVSQNPRHKITKRGQNVTFRCDPISEHNRLYWYRQTLGQGPEFLTYFQNEAQLEKSRLLSDRFSAERPKGSFSTLEIQRTEQGDSAMYLCASSLVQGTYEQYFGPGTRLTVT.

This clonotype has at least ten counts. This chain uses TRBV12-3 or TRBV12-4 with TRBJ2-7, with 9 bases identical to TRBD2. V gave up 6 bases and J gave up 4 bases; unmatched junction bases: 7. There are 14 residues in the CDR3. The CDR3 nucleotides read TGTGCCAGCAGGCTTAGCGGGAGAAAGTACGAGCAGTACTTC. Encoded protein: CASRLSGRKYEQYF.

This clonotype was seen at least ten times. The chain joins TRBV20-1 to TRBJ1-2, with TRBD1 matching over 9 bases. After removal of 3 bases from V and 1 base from J, the junction contained 3 bases not matched to a gene. The CDR3 covers 14 residues. Germline V lookup: CDR1 DFQATT, CDR2 SNEGSKA (reference sequence). The CDR3 spells CSARGQGNNYGYTF. The CDR3 DNA reads TGCAGTGCTAGGGGACAGGGAAATAACTATGGCTACACCTTC.

This clonotype has a count of ten or more. The genes are TRBV12-3 or TRBV12-4 and TRBJ2-2; 9 bases line up with TRBD2. This CDR3 contains 16 residues. V lost 5 bases and J lost 6; bases outside the gene matches: 10. The CDR3 DNA is TGTGCCAGCAGTCTCCTAGCGGGACGGGAAGCCGGGGAGCTGTTTTTT. This encodes CASSLLAGREAGELFF.

This clonotype was counted many times. The CDR3 coding sequence is TGCGCCAGCAGCTTGGAAGGACAGGGGGCTTTGGCCAAAAACATTCAGTACTTC. It translates to CASSLEGQGALAKNIQYF. The V and J genes are TRBV5-1 and TRBJ2-4; 11 bases line up with TRBD1. Germline V gene data show CDR1 as SGHRS and CDR2 as YFSETQ. Trimming at V came to 0 bases and at J to 1 base, leaving 6 bases not matched to a gene. The CDR3 extends over 18 amino acids.

The rearrangement uses TRBV7-6 and TRBJ2-5, with D possibly being TRBD1 (6 bases). The CDR3 loop spans 15 amino acids. Trimming shortened V by 0 bases and J by 1 base, and 9 bases separated the two germline ends. Germline CDR1 SGHVS, CDR2 FNYEAQ. The CDR3 sequence: CASSLATGLQETQYF. For the CDR3, the DNA is TGTGCCAGCAGCTTAGCGACAGGACTCCAAGAGACCCAGTACTTC.

This clonotype was found a few times. For the CDR3, the DNA is TGCAGTGCTCTAAGACAGGGCGATCAGCCCCAGCATTTT. Residues: CSALRQGDQPQHF. The chain combines TRBV20-1 with TRBJ1-5, with 7 bases identical to TRBD1. CDR1 and CDR2 from the germline V gene are DFQATT and SNEGSKA (reference sequence). V shed 5 bases and J 5 bases; nucleotides not matched to a gene: 6. CDR3 length: 13 residues.

This clonotype was observed a handful of times. V is TRBV7-9 and J is TRBJ2-7, with a weak D call TRBD2 (7 bases). The germline V gene has CDR1 SEHNR and CDR2 FQNEAQ (reference sequence). The CDR3 has 15 residues. V lost 5 bases to trimming and J lost 4 bases, with 18 bases between them. For the CDR3, the DNA is TGTGCCAGCAGCATAAGGGGGAGCGGGACTTACGAGCAGTACTTC. Amino acids: CASSIRGSGTYEQYF.

The rearrangement uses TRBV7-8 and TRBJ2-5; 11 positions match TRBD2. This CDR3 comprises 18 residues. Trimming took 5 bases from V and 2 from J; bases not matched to a gene: 13. Germline lookup yields CDR1 SGHVS and CDR2 FQNEAQ. CDR3: CASSPRGSGRGFQETQYF. In DNA, the CDR3 is TGTGCCAGCAGCCCCCGGGGTAGCGGGAGGGGGTTTCAAGAGACCCAGTACTTC.